This T cell receptor beta chain was retrieved from a study of T-cell reconstitution after alpha-beta-depleted transplantation in children. A remark on this clonotype: The antigen is undetermined.

The trim removed 4 bases at V and 2 bases at J, leaving 6 bases unmatched. This CDR3 has 16 amino acids. Germline CDR1 and CDR2: SGDLS and YYNGEE. Study-wide results and caveats: At the one-year point after transplant, T-cell counts and TCRbeta diversity were found to come mostly from T cells that had been newly produced.

As it was prepared, the TCRbeta library received unique molecular identifiers. TCRdb ran MiXCR on the PCR reads and lists one entry per CDR3 protein. The sample includes just over 950,000 distinct CDR3 sequences, around 30% of them seen just once. The source was PBMCs, mostly from graft donor cells, collected 360 days after TCRalphabeta/CD19-depleted stem cell transplant. The source is a boy less than two years old who had a stem cell transplant for SCID, so the T cells may come from the graft donor. The chain is built from TRBV9 and TRBJ1-6; 7 nucleotides match TRBD1. CDR3: CASSTRQGPYNSPLHF. DNA of the CDR3: TGTGCCAGCAGCACCCGACAGGGACCCTATAATTCACCCCTCCACTTT.